These T cell receptor beta chains were read from a single sample in a study of T cells in Graves' hyperthyroidism and ophthalmopathy. TCRdb re-derived calls from the multiplex PCR reads in MiXCR, one entry per CDR3 protein. The table shows roughly 380,000 distinct CDR3 sequences, with 19% occurring only once. Material for sequencing was blood. The origin of the receptors is a woman under 30 with Graves' hyperthyroidism. Each CDR3 is given with its conserved first and last residue. The D gene is left open where the match is weak. Size is stated for part of the rows, as once, few or many counts, or as a class when the clone is expanded.

d_call clone_size j_call v_call cdr3_aa cdr3_nt
. many TRBJ2-7 TRBV27 CASSQQGDNDEQYF TGTGCCAGCAGTCAGCAGGGCGACAACGACGAGCAGTACTTC
. many TRBJ1-2 TRBV18 CASSPPHRFLNYGYTF TGTGCCAGCTCACCTCCACATCGATTCCTTAACTATGGCTACACCTTC
. many TRBJ1-5 TRBV2 CASKPQGDAQPQHF TGTGCCAGCAAACCTCAGGGTGATGCGCAGCCCCAGCATTTT
. few TRBJ1-5 TRBV28 CASTWTFQPQHF TGTGCCAGCACCTGGACATTCCAGCCCCAGCATTTT
. . TRBJ1-1 TRBV28 CASSSEGYTEAFF TGTGCCAGCAGTTCCGAGGGATACACTGAAGCTTTCTTT
TRBD2 few TRBJ2-5 TRBV4-1 CASSHPGGGSQETQYF TGCGCCAGCAGCCACCCGGGAGGGGGGAGTCAAGAGACCCAGTACTTC
. many TRBJ1-1 TRBV5-6 CASSSATGSYAFF TGTGCCAGCAGCTCGGCGACGGGTTCGTATGCTTTCTTT
TRBD1 many TRBJ2-5 TRBV11-2 CASSFQGETQETQYF TGTGCCAGCAGCTTCCAGGGGGAAACCCAAGAGACCCAGTACTTC
. many TRBJ1-5 TRBV30 CAWSLRGRGQPQHF TGTGCCTGGAGTCTCCGAGGGCGAGGTCAGCCCCAGCATTTT
TRBD2 few TRBJ2-7 TRBV5-1 CASSTGLAGDTYEQYF TGCGCCAGCAGCACCGGACTAGCGGGGGACACCTACGAGCAGTACTTC
. many TRBJ1-5 TRBV12-3/TRBV12-4 CASSLSNSPDQPQHF TGTGCCAGCAGTTTATCGAACAGCCCCGATCAGCCCCAGCATTTT
. many TRBJ2-5 TRBV20-1 CSARLLGTQYF TGCAGTGCTAGACTATTAGGGACCCAGTACTTC
TRBD1 many TRBJ2-7 TRBV7-9 CASSLEQGSYEQYF TGTGCCAGCAGCTTAGAACAGGGGTCTTACGAGCAGTACTTC
TRBD2 many TRBJ2-2 TRBV20-1 CSAQGTGLAGTGELFF TGCAGTGCTCAAGGGACAGGACTAGCGGGGACCGGGGAGCTGTTTTTT
. many TRBJ2-7 TRBV6-5 CASSYGGASYEQYF TGTGCCAGCAGTTACGGGGGCGCCTCCTACGAGCAGTACTTC
TRBD1 many TRBJ1-1 TRBV19 CASRPRTGEGNTEAFF TGTGCCAGTCGGCCTCGGACAGGGGAGGGGAACACTGAAGCTTTCTTT
. few TRBJ1-1 TRBV19 CASSPLGSPSTEAFF TGTGCCAGTAGTCCCCTTGGCTCTCCCAGCACTGAAGCTTTCTTT
TRBD2 many TRBJ2-5 TRBV7-6 CASSLGGGGNQETQYF TGTGCCAGCAGCTTAGGAGGCGGGGGGAATCAAGAGACCCAGTACTTC
. few TRBJ2-7 TRBV2 CASKRDTTYEQYF TGTGCCAGCAAAAGGGACACGACCTACGAGCAGTACTTC
TRBD1 few TRBJ1-2 TRBV12-3/TRBV12-4 CASSPSTGTYGYTF TGTGCCAGCAGCCCTTCGACAGGGACCTATGGCTACACCTTC
. . TRBJ2-2 TRBV6-1 CASSTTRNTGELFF TGTGCCAGCAGTACGACTCGGAACACCGGGGAGCTGTTTTTT
TRBD1 many TRBJ2-7 TRBV12-3/TRBV12-4 CASSPPDRLYEQYF TGTGCCAGCAGCCCTCCGGACAGGCTCTACGAGCAGTACTTC
. many TRBJ2-7 TRBV12-3/TRBV12-4 CASSLVGGANEQYF TGTGCCAGCAGTTTAGTAGGGGGAGCCAACGAGCAGTACTTC
. . TRBJ2-5 TRBV6-5 CASGPGTPTQYF TGTGCCAGCGGACCGGGCACCCCGACCCAGTACTTC
. many TRBJ1-1 TRBV5-1 CASSLAVGGGTEAFF TGCGCCAGCAGCTTGGCGGTAGGGGGAGGCACTGAAGCTTTCTTT
. many TRBJ1-5 TRBV11-2 CASSFTGFGNQPQHF TGTGCCAGCAGCTTTACAGGGTTTGGCAATCAGCCCCAGCATTTT
TRBD1 many TRBJ2-7 TRBV28 CASRPGQGVGEQYF TGTGCCAGCAGACCAGGACAGGGGGTGGGCGAGCAGTACTTC
TRBD2 . TRBJ2-3 TRBV4-1 CASSPRGEGLDTQYF TGCGCCAGCAGCCCTCGAGGGGAGGGCCTAGATACGCAGTATTTT
TRBD1 many TRBJ1-2 TRBV2 CASRDREGRLGYTF TGTGCCAGCAGAGACAGGGAGGGGAGGCTCGGCTACACCTTC
. few TRBJ1-1 TRBV12-3/TRBV12-4 CASSLVGGGTEAFF TGTGCCAGCAGTTTAGTGGGGGGAGGAACTGAAGCTTTCTTT
. few TRBJ1-2 TRBV5-6 CASKKGGLYGYTF TGTGCCAGTAAGAAGGGGGGGCTCTATGGCTACACCTTC
. . TRBJ1-1 TRBV27 CASSLYTGNTEAFF TGTGCCAGCAGTTTATATACGGGGAACACTGAAGCTTTCTTT
. few TRBJ2-4 TRBV7-3 CASSLESGGTTGIKYF TGTGCCAGCAGCTTAGAGAGTGGAGGGACCACCGGAATTAAGTACTTC
TRBD1 many TRBJ1-2 TRBV2 CASSADRGVDGYTF TGTGCCAGCAGTGCGGACAGGGGGGTGGATGGCTACACCTTC
TRBD1 many TRBJ2-2 TRBV20-1 CSARRGGAGGELFF TGCAGTGCTAGAAGAGGGGGCGCGGGCGGGGAGCTGTTTTTT
. many TRBJ1-2 TRBV6-1 CASSADGWLAYGYTF TGTGCCAGCAGTGCTGATGGATGGTTGGCCTATGGCTACACCTTC
. many TRBJ2-7 TRBV19 CASSTEYTEPYEQYF TGTGCCAGTAGTACGGAATACACAGAACCCTACGAGCAGTACTTC
. . TRBJ1-5 TRBV19 CASSITGGNQPQHF TGTGCCAGTAGTATAACAGGTGGCAATCAGCCCCAGCATTTT
. many TRBJ2-7 TRBV27 CASSLQGMNEQYF TGTGCCAGCAGTTTGCAGGGCATGAACGAGCAGTACTTC
. few TRBJ2-5 TRBV5-1 CASISAPGPTETQYF TGCGCCAGCATCTCGGCCCCGGGACCGACGGAGACCCAGTACTTC
. many TRBJ1-2 TRBV12-3/TRBV12-4 CASSLNTGLGYTF TGTGCCAGCAGTTTAAATACAGGGCTCGGCTACACCTTC
. many TRBJ1-1 TRBV6-1 CASSESGWDTEAFF TGTGCCAGCAGTGAATCAGGGTGGGACACTGAAGCTTTCTTT
. . TRBJ1-4 TRBV6-1 CASSEGLQGLFNEKLFF TGTGCCAGCAGTGAAGGTCTGCAGGGTCTCTTTAATGAAAAACTGTTTTTT
TRBD1 many TRBJ1-5 TRBV6-1 CASSEAPGTGGPQHF TGTGCCAGCAGTGAAGCGCCCGGGACAGGGGGGCCCCAGCATTTT
. many TRBJ1-6 TRBV6-1 CASSEIIQGTSLHF TGTGCCAGCAGTGAAATTATTCAGGGGACATCCCTCCACTTT
. many TRBJ2-5 TRBV12-3/TRBV12-4 CASSLSGLQAETQYF TGTGCCAGCAGTTTATCGGGGCTTCAAGCGGAGACCCAGTACTTC
TRBD2 many TRBJ2-2 TRBV12-3/TRBV12-4 CASSLRGVDTGELFF TGTGCCAGCAGTTTGCGGGGGGTGGACACCGGGGAGCTGTTTTTT
TRBD1 many TRBJ1-3 TRBV19 CASKRDSSSGNTIYF TGTGCCAGCAAAAGGGACAGTAGTTCTGGAAACACCATATATTTT
. few TRBJ2-5 TRBV18 CASGDQETQYF TGTGCCAGCGGAGATCAAGAGACCCAGTACTTC
TRBD2 many TRBJ2-7 TRBV7-9 CASSFWSGRSYEQYF TGTGCCAGCAGCTTCTGGAGCGGGAGGTCCTACGAGCAGTACTTC